One and the same sample provided the 17 T cell receptor beta chains below, sequenced in a study of cytomegalovirus exposure and HLA in healthy donors. The repertoire was sequenced with immunoSEQ multiplex PCR; TCRdb's copy has only in-frame clones and lacks some. The data show 250,000 to 300,000 clones, approximately 83% seen once. The sample taken for sequencing was PBMCs. The receptor source for this set is a woman aged 18 to 35 in good health and CMV-seronegative.

The chain employs TRBV30 and TRBJ1-1; 10 bases agree with TRBD1. Germline V gene lookup returns CDR1 GTSNPN and CDR2 SVGIG (reference sequence). Losses at the gene ends were 5 bases for V and 7 bases for J; bases not matched to a gene: 4. This CDR3 is built from 12 residues. The CDR3 DNA reads TGTGCCTGGGGGACAGGGGCCCTTGAAGCTTTCTTT. Amino acids: CAWGTGALEAFF.

The chain links TRBV5-6 to TRBJ1-2, with 9 bases lining up with TRBD1. The CDR3 consists of 18 residues. J gave up 7 bases and V 2 bases, and 18 bases lay outside the gene matches. Germline V lookup: CDR1 SGHDT, CDR2 YYEEEE. CDR3 nucleotide sequence: TGTGCCAGCAGCTTTCGGACAGGGGCCATGTCTGTGGCGGGTGGCTACACCTTC. Its protein product is CASSFRTGAMSVAGGYTF.

The rearrangement uses TRBV6-6 and TRBJ2-7, with 9 nucleotides matching TRBD2. CDR3 size: 14 residues. V gave up 6 bases and J gave up 2 bases; unmatched junction bases: 5. Germline V gene lookup returns CDR1 MNHNY and CDR2 SVGAGI (reference sequence). The CDR3 bases are TGTGCCAGCAGCCCGGGACTAGCCCCCTACGAGCAGTACTTC. It encodes CASSPGLAPYEQYF.

The chain couples TRBV10-3 to TRBJ2-1; tentatively, D is TRBD2 (9 bases). Germline V gene sequence: CDR1 ENHRY, CDR2 SYGVKD. V was shortened by 10 bases and J by 12 bases, with 22 bases between the two germline ends. The CDR3 contains 13 residues. CDR3 DNA sequence: TGTGCCACCGGACAGGGAGCGGGAGGTTGGCAGTTCTTC. Translating gives CATGQGAGGWQFF.

The chain recombines TRBV6-5 with TRBJ2-2, with 8 bases that match TRBD2. With V trimmed by 2 bases and J by 4 bases, 6 bases remained unmatched. Germline lookup yields CDR1 MNHEY and CDR2 SVGAGI. The CDR3 totals 16 residues. CDR3 nucleotides: TGTGCCAGCAGTTACGAAGCGGGAGTTGGCACCGGGGAGCTGTTTTTT. Translation gives CASSYEAGVGTGELFF.

This clone was observed once. The chain joins TRBV5-1 to TRBJ2-1, with 8 bases lining up with TRBD1. There are 14 residues in the CDR3. CDR1 is SGHRS and CDR2 is YFSETQ in the germline V gene. Trimming cost V 7 bases and J 5 bases; bases outside gene matches: 8. The CDR3 spells CASSPGTGHNEQFF. Written as DNA, the CDR3 is TGCGCCAGCTCACCGGGGACAGGTCACAATGAGCAGTTCTTC.

The rearrangement uses TRBV5-1 and TRBJ2-1; 9 positions agree with TRBD2. The CDR3 extends over 16 amino acids. V gave up 2 bases and J gave up 2 bases; unmatched junction bases: 5. Germline lookup yields CDR1 SGHRS and CDR2 YFSETQ. The DNA of the CDR3 is TGCGCCAGCAGCTTTGCGGGGGGGCTGGCCTACAATGAGCAGTTCTTC. Translated: CASSFAGGLAYNEQFF.

This chain links TRBV10-3 with TRBJ2-2; D may be TRBD2 (6 bases). The CDR3 contains 14 residues. Germline-derived CDR1 and CDR2 are ENHRY and SYGVKD. V was pared by 8 bases and J by 2 bases, with 12 bases between. The CDR3 sequence is CAIEGGVNTGELFF. The CDR3 DNA reads TGTGCCATCGAGGGCGGGGTAAACACCGGGGAGCTGTTTTTT.

V and J are TRBV6-6 and TRBJ1-4, with unresolved D. Trimming took off 6 bases at V and 13 bases at J, with 15 bases between the two ends. This CDR3 is built from 12 residues. Germline V CDR1 and CDR2: MNHNY, SVGAGI (reference sequence). The CDR3 loop reads CASSIPPTGLFF. The CDR3 nucleotides read TGTGCCAGCAGCATTCCCCCCACCGGACTGTTTTTT.

This chain connects TRBV18 to TRBJ2-5; 9 nucleotides match TRBD1. With 1 base clipped from V and 5 bases from J, the junction kept 5 bases outside the gene matches. CDR1 and CDR2 (germline): KGHSH, LQKENI. This CDR3 contains 15 residues. As DNA, the CDR3 is TGTGCCAGCTCACCACGGACAGGGGTGAAGGAGACCCAGTACTTC. This encodes CASSPRTGVKETQYF.

V gene TRBV2 combines with J gene TRBJ2-3; TRBD2 agrees at 9 bases. Germline values: CDR1 SNHLY, CDR2 FYNNEI. J gave up 5 bases and V 6 bases, and 12 bases lay outside the gene matches. CDR3 length equals 16 residues. This CDR3 reads CASSAGWIAGEDTQYF. The CDR3 DNA reads as TGTGCCAGCAGCGCAGGGTGGATAGCGGGGGAAGATACGCAGTATTTT.

This chain connects TRBV5-6 to TRBJ1-6; 10 bases line up with TRBD1. The CDR3 loop spans 14 amino acids. The V and J ends lost 0 bases and 9 bases, in that order; junction bases with no gene match: 0. Germline CDR1 is SGHDT and CDR2 is YYEEEE. CDR3 DNA sequence: TGTGCCAGCAGCTTGGGGACAGGGGGTTCACCCCTCCACTTT. It encodes CASSLGTGGSPLHF.

The gene calls are TRBV7-8 and TRBJ2-1, with D perhaps TRBD1 (6 bases). V shed 5 bases and J shed 8 bases, with 13 bases lying between them. CDR1 and CDR2 (germline): SGHVS, FQNEAQ. The CDR3 has 13 amino acids. CDR3 sequence (DNA): TGTGCCAGCAGCCCAGGGGCCCGGGATGAGCAGTTCTTC. Its protein product is CASSPGARDEQFF.

The chain has TRBV10-1 and TRBJ2-3; TRBD1 matches at 9 bases. This CDR3 contains 13 residues. The germline V gene encodes CDR1 WNHNN and CDR2 SYGVQD (reference sequence). The V segment lost 7 bases and the J segment 3 bases; nucleotides outside the gene matches: 2. The CDR3 region has the DNA TGCGCCAGCAAAGGACAGGGGACAGATACGCAGTATTTT. Translating it yields CASKGQGTDTQYF.

The chain couples TRBV10-3 to TRBJ2-3, with TRBD2 matching over 16 bases. This CDR3 is 17 amino acids long. After removal of 4 bases from V and 5 bases from J, the junction contained 6 bases not matched to a gene. From germline, CDR1 is ENHRY and CDR2 SYGVKD. CDR3 sequence: CAISVGTSGGAGDTQYF. CDR3 bases: TGTGCCATCAGTGTTGGGACTAGCGGGGGGGCCGGAGATACGCAGTATTTT.

This chain joins TRBV7-6 and TRBJ2-1; 8 bases are a match to TRBD1. This CDR3 comprises 13 residues. Germline CDR1 SGHVS, CDR2 FNYEAQ. J was trimmed by 8 bases and V by 4 bases; bases with no gene match: 4. The CDR3 spells CASSSTDRDEQFF. In DNA form, the CDR3 reads TGTGCCAGCAGCTCCACGGACAGGGATGAGCAGTTCTTC.

This sequence joins TRBV5-1 and TRBJ2-5; TRBD2 matches at 11 bases. The CDR3 loop spans 16 amino acids. The J segment lost 4 bases and the V segment lost 1 base, leaving 6 bases of the junction unmatched. Germline CDR1 is SGHRS and CDR2 is YFSETQ. CDR3 protein: CASSLSLTSGRETQYF. CDR3 nucleotides: TGCGCCAGCAGCTTGTCCCTAACTAGCGGGAGAGAGACCCAGTACTTC.